The sample holds a few counts of the clone carrying this T cell receptor (beta chain). The antigen is unknown. The data originate from a study of CD8 T cells in ankylosing spondylitis. Study-wide points: Disease-linked clones were CD8+ and relatively rare in peripheral blood. According to the report, clones linked to the disease were significantly enriched in matched synovial fluid samples taken from ankylosing spondylitis patients. The study identified a TCR beta motif of eight highly homologous variants that appeared characteristic of ankylosing spondylitis blood.

This CDR3 is 16 amino acids long. Germline V CDR1 and CDR2: SEHNR, FQNEAQ (reference sequence). V was pared by 5 bases and J by 3 bases, with 19 bases between. TCRdb fed the 5' RACE reads into MiXCR, producing one record per CDR3 protein. The sample shows approximately 400,000 distinct CDR3 sequences, roughly a quarter of them seen only once. This clonotype was obtained from a male donor with ankylosing spondylitis. Sequencing was carried out using blood, either unsorted or a sorted T cell fraction (not recorded which). This chain connects TRBV7-9 to TRBJ1-1; a weak D match, TRBD1 (6 bases). The CDR3 sequence: CASSGGRWGEHTEAFF. DNA of the CDR3: TGTGCCAGCAGCGGGGGCCGATGGGGGGAGCACACTGAAGCTTTCTTT.